This TCR beta chain was identified during a study of CD8 T cells in ankylosing spondylitis (dated by TCRdb to 2016 to 2017). In terms of the full investigation: T cell receptor beta repertoires were profiled in healthy donors and ankylosing spondylitis patients so that disease-linked TCR variants could be found. In total, the full study cohort was made up of 95 to 110 healthy donors and 25 to 30 ankylosing spondylitis patients. Peripheral blood was sampled, and synovial fluid was also collected from ankylosing spondylitis patients. Overall results and qualifications from the work: Significant enrichment of the disease-linked clones was reported in matched synovial fluid samples from ankylosing spondylitis patients. Blood from ankylosing spondylitis patients appeared to be characterized by a TCR beta motif composed of 7 to 9 highly homologous amino acid variants. Some TCR beta motif variants had previously been reported in synovial fluid and blood of reactive arthritis patients, which suggested common disease-initiation mechanisms. The disease-linked clones showed a CD8+ phenotype and occurred at relatively low frequencies in peripheral blood.

The instrument was an Illumina HiSeq 2500. TCR beta libraries were prepared by quantitative 5'-RACE with molecular barcodes. On the authors' methods: Disease-linked TCR variants were identified with a new computational method built on a probabilistic model of VDJ rearrangement. TCRdb reprocessing: public reads trimmed at Q25 with fastp, clones called with MiXCR, in-frame beta chains kept. CDR3 protein duplicates are merged, each entry listing the most common genes and DNA. Clone size and V and J calls follow TCRdb, not the original study. This sample has over 700,000 distinct CDR3 sequences in its table, and around a fifth of those were observed once. Around 20% of the sample comes from the top ten. The V end gives up 3 bases and the J end 5 bases, leaving 1 base in the junction not matched to a gene. The CDR3 starts with the cysteine, ends with the phenylalanine, and has 13 residues. Only the CDR3 portion is preserved as DNA: 39 bases, with reading frame beginning at the first base. The CDR1 and CDR2 encoded by the germline V gene are SQVTM and ANQGSEA.

In the case of this clonotype: Its recognized antigen is unknown. No much larger clone is present one base from it, and per-base qualities are unavailable.

The receptor was isolated from a male donor with ankylosing spondylitis. Specimen: blood, either unsorted or a sorted T cell fraction (not recorded which). This receptor chain uses TRBV29-1 and TRBJ2-1; TRBD2 lines up with 10 middle nucleotides. The CDR3 region reads CSVDGLADNEQFF. At the DNA level, the sequence is TGCAGCGTTGATGGACTAGCGGACAATGAGCAGTTCTTC.